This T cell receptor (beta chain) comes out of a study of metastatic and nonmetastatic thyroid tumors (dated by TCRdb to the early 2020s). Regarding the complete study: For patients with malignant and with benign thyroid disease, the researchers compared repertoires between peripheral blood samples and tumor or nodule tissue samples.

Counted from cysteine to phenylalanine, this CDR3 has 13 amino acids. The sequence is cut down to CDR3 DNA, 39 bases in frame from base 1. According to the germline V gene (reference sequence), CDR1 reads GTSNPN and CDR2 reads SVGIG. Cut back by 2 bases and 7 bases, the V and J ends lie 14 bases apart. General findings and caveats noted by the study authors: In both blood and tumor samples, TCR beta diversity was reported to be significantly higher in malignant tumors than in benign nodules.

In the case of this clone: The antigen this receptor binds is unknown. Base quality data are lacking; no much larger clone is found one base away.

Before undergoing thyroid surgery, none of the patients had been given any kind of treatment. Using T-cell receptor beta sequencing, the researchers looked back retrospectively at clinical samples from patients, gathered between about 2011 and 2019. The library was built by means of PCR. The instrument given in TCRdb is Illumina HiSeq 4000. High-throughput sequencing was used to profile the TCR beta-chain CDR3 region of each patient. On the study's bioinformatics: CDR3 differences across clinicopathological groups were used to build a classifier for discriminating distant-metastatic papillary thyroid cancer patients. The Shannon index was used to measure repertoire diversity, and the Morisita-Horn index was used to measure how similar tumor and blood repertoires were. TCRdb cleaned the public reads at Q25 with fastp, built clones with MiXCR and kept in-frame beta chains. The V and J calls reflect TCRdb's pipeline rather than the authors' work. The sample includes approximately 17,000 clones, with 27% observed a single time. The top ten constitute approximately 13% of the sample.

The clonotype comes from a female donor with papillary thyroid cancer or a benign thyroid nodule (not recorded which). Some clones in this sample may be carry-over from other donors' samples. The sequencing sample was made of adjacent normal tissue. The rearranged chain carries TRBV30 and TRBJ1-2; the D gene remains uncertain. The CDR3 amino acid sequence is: CAWSSTGISGYTF. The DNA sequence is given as TGTGCCTGGAGTAGTACGGGGATTAGTGGCTACACCTTC. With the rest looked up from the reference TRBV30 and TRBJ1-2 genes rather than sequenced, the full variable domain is SQTIHQWPATLVQPVGSPLSLECTVEGTSNPNLYWYRQAAGRGLQLLFYSVGIGQISSEVPQNLSASRPQDRQFILSSKKLLLSDSGFYLCAWSSTGISGYTFGSGTRLTVV.